This TCR beta chain was sequenced in a study of blood T cell repertoires in COVID-19. Study at large: Both acute and convalescent COVID-19 samples were obtained from the United States, Italy and Spain. Sample material is recorded as cDNA or gDNA derived from T cells, B-cell-depleted T cells, or PBMCs.

Authors' analysis steps: Amplifying reference gene primers gave estimates of nucleated cell counts. The method was immunoSEQ multiplex PCR; TCRdb's version includes in-frame clones alone and lacks a portion of them. That table gives V, J and clone size, and the DNA gave D and trimming. This table has 130,000 or so clones, around 88% appearing once. Germline V gives CDR1 LGHDT, CDR2 YNNKEL (reference sequence). The trim removed 5 bases at V and 8 bases at J, leaving 7 bases unmatched. This CDR3 spans 15 amino acids. Sequenced sample: peripheral blood. This sequence joins TRBV3-1 (or the pseudogene TRBV3-2) and TRBJ2-1; 12 nucleotides line up with TRBD1. The TCR was taken from an elderly man with active or convalescent COVID-19. The CDR3, as DNA: TGTGCCAGCAGCGCCCGGGACAGGGGGCTGGATGAGCAGTTCTTC. Protein: CASSARDRGLDEQFF.